These 9 T cell receptor beta chains were all obtained from the same sample, sequenced in a study of blood T cell repertoires in COVID-19. Libraries were prepared by immunoSEQ multiplex PCR; TCRdb keeps only in-frame clonotypes and omits some of them. This table has approximately 170,000 clones, 84% appearing once. Material for sequencing was peripheral blood. These receptor sequences come from a man aged 65 to 79 with active or convalescent COVID-19.

This sequence joins TRBV6-1 and TRBJ2-1; TRBD1 matches at 7 bases. J gave up 4 bases and V 0 bases, and 12 bases lay outside the gene matches. The CDR3 loop spans 18 amino acids. The germline gives CDR1 MNHNS, CDR2 SASEGT. The CDR3 here is CASSEAPIRTGLYNEQFF. Written as DNA, the CDR3 is TGTGCCAGCAGTGAAGCGCCCATCAGGACAGGATTATACAATGAGCAGTTCTTC.

This clone has only one observation. The chain carries TRBV27 and TRBJ2-7; a weak D match, TRBD1 (6 bases). V lost 6 bases to trimming and J lost 2 bases, with 8 bases between them. This CDR3 contains 12 residues. Germline loops: CDR1 MNHEY, CDR2 SMNVEV (reference sequence). The CDR3 DNA reads as TGTGCCAGCAGAAACAGGGCCTACGAGCAGTACTTC. Translated, it gives CASRNRAYEQYF.

This clone was found a few times. This chain uses TRBV5-6 with TRBJ2-7, with 7 bases aligning to TRBD1. The CDR3 loop spans 14 amino acids. Looked up from germline, CDR1 is SGHDT and CDR2 is YYEEEE. V dropped 0 bases and J dropped 3; count of bases not matched to a gene: 3. In DNA, the CDR3 is TGTGCCAGCAGCTTGGTGGCAGGGGGCTACGAGCAGTACTTC. Amino acids: CASSLVAGGYEQYF.

This clone was detected a few times. This chain joins TRBV6-5 and TRBJ2-7; maybe TRBD1 (5 bases). CDR1 and CDR2 (germline): MNHEY, SVGAGI. With 6 bases removed from V and 4 bases from J, the gap between germline ends came to 7 bases. The CDR3 covers 11 residues. The CDR3 nucleotides are TGTGCCAGCAGGGCAGGGTACGAGCAGTACTTC. Translation gives CASRAGYEQYF.

The J gene is TRBJ2-7, the V gene TRBV2, with unresolved D. This CDR3 has 12 residues. Germline-derived CDR1 and CDR2 are SNHLY and FYNNEI. The V end was cut by 6 bases, the J end by 1 base, with 7 bases between. CDR3 loop: CASRTESYEQYF. In nucleotides, the CDR3 is TGTGCCAGCAGAACAGAGTCCTACGAGCAGTACTTC.

The chain joins TRBV5-1 to TRBJ1-1; D is unresolved. Germline CDR1 reads SGHRS; CDR2 reads YFSETQ. The CDR3 is made up of 12 amino acids. The V end lost 0 bases, the J end lost 7 bases, and 7 bases lay between the germline ends. The CDR3 DNA reads TGCGCCAGCAGCTTGGAGGCGGGTGAAGCTTTCTTT. It codes for CASSLEAGEAFF.

This clone appeared once. The genes are TRBV27 and TRBJ1-1; D is possibly TRBD1 (5 bases). This CDR3 is built from 12 residues. V was shortened by 5 bases and J by 1 base, with 5 bases between the two germline ends. Per the germline V gene, CDR1 is MNHEY and CDR2 is SMNVEV (reference sequence). Here the CDR3 DNA reads TGTGCCAGCAGTGACAGGAACACTGAAGCTTTCTTT. Translating it yields CASSDRNTEAFF.

The rearrangement joins TRBV7-2 to TRBJ2-7; D is unclear. From germline, CDR1 is SGHTA and CDR2 FQGNSA. The V and J ends lost 0 bases and 4 bases respectively, with 7 bases between them. The length of the CDR3 is 13 residues. The DNA for the CDR3 is TGTGCCAGCAGCTTAGCGGCCGGGTACGAGCAGTACTTC. This sequence encodes CASSLAAGYEQYF. The variable domain in full, with the rest retrieved from reference TRBV7-2 and TRBJ2-7, is GAGVSQSPSNKVTEKGKDVELRCDPISGHTALYWYRQSLGQGLEFLIYFQGNSAPDKSGLPSDRFSAERTGGSVSTLTIQRTQQEDSAVYLCASSLAAGYEQYFGPGTRLTVT.

The chain joins TRBV18 to TRBJ1-1; D is unclear. The CDR3 is made up of 13 amino acids. Germline CDR1 reads KGHSH; CDR2 reads LQKENI. V dropped 3 bases and J dropped 5 bases, with 10 bases sitting between them. The CDR3 is CASSPVQKTEAFF. The CDR3, as DNA: TGTGCCAGCTCACCGGTCCAGAAAACTGAAGCTTTCTTT. The full variable domain, rest sourced from reference TRBV18 and TRBJ1-1, is NAGVMQNPRHLVRRRGQEARLRCSPMKGHSHVYWYRQLPEEGLKFMVYLQKENIIDESGMPKERFSAEFPKEGPSILRIQQVVRGDSAAYFCASSPVQKTEAFFGQGTRLTVV.